This T cell receptor (beta chain) derives from a study of cytomegalovirus exposure and HLA in healthy donors. Study-level points and caveats: High sensitivity and specificity were reportedly achieved when the classifier diagnosed cytomegalovirus status. Investigators reported over 150 TCR beta chains as tied to cytomegalovirus.

A word on this clone: Its antigen is still unknown.

Using immunoSEQ multiplex PCR, the repertoire was profiled, and TCRdb retains in-frame clones only, with some absent. The sample shows around 49,000 clones, approximately 95% of them seen only once. These donors were members of the roughly 120-subject validation cohort, a group separate from the roughly 670-subject first cohort. Germline V CDR1 and CDR2: LNHNV, YYDKDF (reference sequence). V lost 0 bases, J lost 8 bases, and 14 bases lay in between. The CDR3 is made up of 15 amino acids. J is TRBJ2-1 and V is TRBV15, with D possibly being TRBD2 (5 bases). The sequencing input was PBMCs. This sequence originates from a woman aged 18 to 35 in good health and CMV-seropositive. The CDR3 nucleotides are TGTGCCACCAGCAGAGATAGAGGGAGTGTCGATGAGCAGTTCTTC. This gives the protein CATSRDRGSVDEQFF. Based on the CDR3 plus reference TRBV15 and TRBJ2-1, the full variable domain is DAMVIQNPRYQVTQFGKPVTLSCSQTLNHNVMYWYQQKSSQAPKLLFHYYDKDFNNEADTPDNFQSRRPNTSFCFLDIRSPGLGDTAMYLCATSRDRGSVDEQFFGPGTRLTVL.